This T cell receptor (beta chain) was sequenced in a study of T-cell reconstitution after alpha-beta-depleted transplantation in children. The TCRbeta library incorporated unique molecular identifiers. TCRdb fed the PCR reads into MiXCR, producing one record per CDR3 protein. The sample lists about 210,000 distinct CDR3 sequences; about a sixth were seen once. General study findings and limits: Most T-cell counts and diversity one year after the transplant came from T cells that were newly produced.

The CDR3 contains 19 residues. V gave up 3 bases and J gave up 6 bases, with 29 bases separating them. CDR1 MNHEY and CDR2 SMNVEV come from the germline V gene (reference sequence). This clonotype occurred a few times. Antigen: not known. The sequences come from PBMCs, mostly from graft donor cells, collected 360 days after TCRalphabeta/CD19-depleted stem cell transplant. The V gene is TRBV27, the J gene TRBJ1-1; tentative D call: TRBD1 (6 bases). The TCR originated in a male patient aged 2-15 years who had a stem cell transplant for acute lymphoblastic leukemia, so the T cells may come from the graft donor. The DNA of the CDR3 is TGTGCCAGCAGTTTTCATTTCTTCCGTTTTGGGATGACAGGCGCTGAAGCTTTCTTT. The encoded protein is CASSFHFFRFGMTGAEAFF.